The 7 T cell receptor beta chains below come from one sample, sequenced in a study of T cells in Graves' hyperthyroidism and ophthalmopathy. RNA transcripts served as the template for amplifying TCR beta CDR3 regions. The HTBI set primed first-round TCR CDR3 RT-PCR. TCRdb reprocessed the multiplex PCR reads via MiXCR and lists one record per CDR3 protein. The data hold just over 550,000 distinct CDR3 sequences, with around 46% observed a single time. Material for sequencing was peripheral blood or thyroid tissue (not recorded which). All receptors come from a young woman with Graves' hyperthyroidism.

This clonotype has a count of ten or more. The rearrangement uses TRBV20-1 and TRBJ2-5; TRBD2 matches 7 bases. This CDR3 is 13 amino acids long. CDR1 and CDR2 (germline): DFQATT, SNEGSKA (reference sequence). V trimming: 6 bases; J trimming: 2 bases; junction bases outside the gene matches: 6. CDR3 protein: CSAAGEQQETQYF. CDR3 DNA sequence: TGCAGTGCCGCGGGGGAGCAGCAAGAGACCCAGTACTTC.

This clonotype was picked up a small number of times. The chain recombines TRBV7-8 with TRBJ2-5; 8 bases match TRBD1. The CDR3 covers 14 residues. Germline assignment: CDR1 SGHVS and CDR2 FQNEAQ. Germline trimming cut 5 bases from V and 4 bases from J; bases unmatched to any gene: 6. In nucleotides, the CDR3 is TGTGCCAGCAGCCAAGACAGGGGATTAGAGACCCAGTACTTC. Translation gives CASSQDRGLETQYF.

The table lists this clonotype with many counts. The CDR3 sequence is CASSIRDGNSPLHF. The CDR3 DNA follows: TGTGCCAGCAGCATACGGGACGGAAATTCACCCCTCCACTTT. The chain employs TRBV7-8 and TRBJ1-6, with D perhaps matching TRBD1 (5 bases). The V end was cut by 5 bases, the J end by 7 bases, with 12 bases between. The CDR3 has 14 amino acids. The germline V gene has CDR1 SGHVS and CDR2 FQNEAQ.

To note about this clonotype: Since the CDR3 does not end with the conserved phenylalanine or tryptophan, this likely comes from a read error. No DNA is shown, since the ends of the CDR3 on it are uncertain; the CDR3 is the one TCRdb lists. The chain couples TRBV10-3 to TRBJ1-6. Looked up from germline, CDR1 is ENHRY and CDR2 is SYGVKD. The CDR3 is 8 amino acids long, termini counted. CDR3: CAISEPTS.

This rearrangement joins TRBV2 to TRBJ1-2; D remains ambiguous. The CDR3 has 13 amino acids. Between the trimmed V and J ends, which lost 4 bases and 3 bases, there was a span of 9 bases. Germline V gene lookup returns CDR1 SNHLY and CDR2 FYNNEI. This CDR3 is CASSVPEYYGYTF. Here the CDR3 DNA reads TGTGCCAGCAGTGTTCCGGAGTACTATGGCTACACCTTC.

Of note for this clonotype: One junction end disagrees with the germline gene, perhaps due to a read error. The chain employs TRBV7-9 and TRBJ2-7; 7 bases fit TRBD1. This CDR3 contains 14 residues. CDR1 and CDR2 from the germline V gene are SEHNR and FQNEAQ (reference sequence). The CDR3 region has the DNA TGTGCCAGCAGTTTCGGGACAGCGGCCTACCAGCAGTACTTC. Translated: CASSFGTAAYQQYF.

This chain joins TRBV7-3 and TRBJ1-2; no clear D gene. The CDR3 covers 14 residues. V lost 1 base to trimming and J lost 3 bases, with 9 bases between them. Germline V gene sequence: CDR1 SGHTA, CDR2 FQGTGA. The CDR3 coding sequence is TGTGCCAGCAGCTTAAGGGGTATTGACTATGGCTACACCTTC. Protein sequence: CASSLRGIDYGYTF.